The sequence of this T cell receptor (beta chain) was determined in a study of vaccination and CD4 T cells after COVID-19. Study information: Culture controls were given either a CEFX pool, an HIV-1 Nef pool, or no peptide.

This clonotype showed up just a few times. Its specificity is unknown. Oncomine TCR Beta short-read sequencing was applied to DNA from cultured CD4+ T cells. TCRdb used MiXCR to reprocess the PCR reads, holding one entry per CDR3 protein. This sample has under 25,000 distinct CDR3 sequences, with around 49% found just once. This CDR3 has 12 amino acids. Trimming stripped 3 bases from V and 1 base from J, with 3 bases between. Study-wide results and caveats: The median count of SARS-CoV-2-reactive clonotypes rose from approximately 21 to 40, not significantly.

Treatment meaning: roughly ten-day PBMC culture with coronavirus spike peptide pools or control peptides (ViraFEST assay). The chain combines TRBV12-3 or TRBV12-4 with TRBJ1-1, with unresolved D. The receptor was derived from a human donor who had recovered from COVID-19. The specimen sequenced was CD4+ T cells from blood, cultured in vitro. CDR3 coding DNA: TGTGCCAGCAGTTTGGGGAACACTGAAGCTTTCTTT. It yields the protein CASSLGNTEAFF.